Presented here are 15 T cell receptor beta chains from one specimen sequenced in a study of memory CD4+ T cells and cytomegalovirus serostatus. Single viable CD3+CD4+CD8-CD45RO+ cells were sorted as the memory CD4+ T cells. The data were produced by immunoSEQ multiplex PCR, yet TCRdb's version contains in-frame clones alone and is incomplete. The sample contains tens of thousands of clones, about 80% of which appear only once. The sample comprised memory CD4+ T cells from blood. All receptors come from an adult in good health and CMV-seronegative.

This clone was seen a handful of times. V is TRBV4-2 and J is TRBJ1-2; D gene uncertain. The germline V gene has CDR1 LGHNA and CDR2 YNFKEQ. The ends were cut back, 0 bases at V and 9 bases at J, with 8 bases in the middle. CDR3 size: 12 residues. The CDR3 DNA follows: TGTGCCAGCAGCCAAGATCAGAAACGCTACACCTTC. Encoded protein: CASSQDQKRYTF.

The CDR3 region is CASSQGRGLAKNIQYF. CDR3 coding DNA: TGTGCCAGCAGCCAGGGCAGGGGGCTAGCCAAAAACATTCAGTACTTC. V and J are TRBV14 and TRBJ2-4; 8 bases align to TRBD1. With V trimmed by 3 bases and J by 0 bases, 4 bases remained unmatched. Germline V gene sequence: CDR1 SGHDN, CDR2 FVKESK. This CDR3 is 16 amino acids long.

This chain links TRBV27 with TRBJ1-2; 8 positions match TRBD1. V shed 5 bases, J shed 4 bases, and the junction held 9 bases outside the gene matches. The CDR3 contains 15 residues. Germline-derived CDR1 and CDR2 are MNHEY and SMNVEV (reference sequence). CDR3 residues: CASSEGKQGGYGYTF. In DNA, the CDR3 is TGTGCCAGCAGTGAAGGAAAACAGGGGGGCTATGGCTACACCTTC.

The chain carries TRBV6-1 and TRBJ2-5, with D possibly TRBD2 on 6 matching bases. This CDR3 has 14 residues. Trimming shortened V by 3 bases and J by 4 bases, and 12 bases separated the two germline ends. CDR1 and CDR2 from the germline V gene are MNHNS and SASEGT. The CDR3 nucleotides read TGTGCCAGCAGTGATCGTTTTAGCGGAGAGACCCAGTACTTC. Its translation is CASSDRFSGETQYF.

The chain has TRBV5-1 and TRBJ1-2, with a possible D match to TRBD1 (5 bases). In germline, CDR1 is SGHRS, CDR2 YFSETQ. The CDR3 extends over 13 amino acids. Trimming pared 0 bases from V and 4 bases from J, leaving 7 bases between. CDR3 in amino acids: CASSLEGSYGYTF. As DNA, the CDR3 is TGCGCCAGCAGCTTGGAGGGGAGCTATGGCTACACCTTC.

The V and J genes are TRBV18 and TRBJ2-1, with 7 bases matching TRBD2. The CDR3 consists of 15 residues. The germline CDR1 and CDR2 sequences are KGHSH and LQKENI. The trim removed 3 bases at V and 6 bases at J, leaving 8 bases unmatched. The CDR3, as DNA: TGTGCCAGCTCACCTCGGGAGGAGGTAAGCAATGAGCAGTTCTTC. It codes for CASSPREEVSNEQFF.

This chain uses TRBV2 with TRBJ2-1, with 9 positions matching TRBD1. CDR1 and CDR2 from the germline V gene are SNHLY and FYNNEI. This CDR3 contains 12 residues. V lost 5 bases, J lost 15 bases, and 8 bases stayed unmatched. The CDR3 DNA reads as TGTGCCAGCAGTCCCACCCGGGACAGGGCGTTCTTC. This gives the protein CASSPTRDRAFF.

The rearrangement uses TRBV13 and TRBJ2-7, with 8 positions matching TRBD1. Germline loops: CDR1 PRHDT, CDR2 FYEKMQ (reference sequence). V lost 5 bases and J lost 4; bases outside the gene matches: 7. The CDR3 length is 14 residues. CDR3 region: CASSTRQGRYEQYF. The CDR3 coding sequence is TGTGCCAGCAGCACACGACAGGGGAGGTACGAGCAGTACTTC.

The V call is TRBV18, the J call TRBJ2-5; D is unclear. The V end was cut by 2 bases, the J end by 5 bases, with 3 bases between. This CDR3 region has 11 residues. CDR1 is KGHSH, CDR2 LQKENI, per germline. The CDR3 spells CASSPMETQYF. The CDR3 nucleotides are TGTGCCAGCTCACCAATGGAGACCCAGTACTTC.

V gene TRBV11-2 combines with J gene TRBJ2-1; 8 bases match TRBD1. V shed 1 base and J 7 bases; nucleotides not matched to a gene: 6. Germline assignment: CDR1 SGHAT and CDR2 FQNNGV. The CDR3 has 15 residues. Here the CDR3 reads CASSLGDRGWNEQFF. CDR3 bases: TGTGCCAGCAGCTTAGGAGACAGGGGTTGGAATGAGCAGTTCTTC.

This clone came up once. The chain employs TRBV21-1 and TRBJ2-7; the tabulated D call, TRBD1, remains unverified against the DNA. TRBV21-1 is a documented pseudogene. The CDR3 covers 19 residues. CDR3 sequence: CASSKAWTPPNTLPYEQYF. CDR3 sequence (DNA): TGTGCCAGCAGCAAAGCCTGGACACCTCCGAATACTCTTCCCTACGAGCAGTACTTC.

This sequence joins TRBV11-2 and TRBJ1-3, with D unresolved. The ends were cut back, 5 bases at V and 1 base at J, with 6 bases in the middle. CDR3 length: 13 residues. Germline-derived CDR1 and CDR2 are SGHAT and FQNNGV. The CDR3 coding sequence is TGTGCCAGCAGCACGGGGTCTGGAAACACCATATATTTT. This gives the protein CASSTGSGNTIYF.

CDR3 nucleotide sequence: TGTGCCAGCAGTTTTGTCCCCGCAAGGTCTAACTATGGCTACACCTTC. Translation gives CASSFVPARSNYGYTF. V is TRBV28 and J is TRBJ1-2; no reliable D call. The germline V gene has CDR1 MDHEN and CDR2 SYDVKM. The CDR3 spans 16 residues. The germline V and J ends were trimmed by 3 bases and 0 bases, with 14 bases remaining between them.

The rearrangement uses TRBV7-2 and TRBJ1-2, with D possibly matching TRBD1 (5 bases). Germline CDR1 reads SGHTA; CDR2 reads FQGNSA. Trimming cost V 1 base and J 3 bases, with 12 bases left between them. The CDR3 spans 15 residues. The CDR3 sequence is CASSLGQGLYYGYTF. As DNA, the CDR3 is TGTGCCAGCAGCTTAGGTCAGGGACTCTACTATGGCTACACCTTC.

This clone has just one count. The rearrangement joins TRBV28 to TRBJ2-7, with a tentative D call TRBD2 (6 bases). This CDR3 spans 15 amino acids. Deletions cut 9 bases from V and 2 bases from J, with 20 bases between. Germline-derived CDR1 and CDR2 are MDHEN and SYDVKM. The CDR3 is CASSPGSGSTYEQYF. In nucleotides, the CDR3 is TGTGCCAGTTCTCCTGGGAGCGGGTCAACCTACGAGCAGTACTTC.